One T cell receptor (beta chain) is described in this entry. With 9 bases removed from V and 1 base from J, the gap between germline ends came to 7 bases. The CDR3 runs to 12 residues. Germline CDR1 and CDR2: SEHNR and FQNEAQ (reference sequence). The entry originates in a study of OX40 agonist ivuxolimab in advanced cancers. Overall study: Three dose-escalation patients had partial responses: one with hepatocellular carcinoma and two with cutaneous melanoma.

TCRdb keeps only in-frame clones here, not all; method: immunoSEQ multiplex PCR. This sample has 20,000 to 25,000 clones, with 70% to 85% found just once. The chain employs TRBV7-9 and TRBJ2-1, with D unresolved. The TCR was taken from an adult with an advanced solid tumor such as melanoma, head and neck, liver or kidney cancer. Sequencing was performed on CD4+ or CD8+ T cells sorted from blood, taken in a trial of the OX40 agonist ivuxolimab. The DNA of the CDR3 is TGTGCCAGTGCGGAATCCTACAATGAGCAGTTCTTC. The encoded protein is CASAESYNEQFF.